Below, 30 T cell receptor beta chains from the same sample are listed, as sequenced in a study of OX40 agonist ivuxolimab in advanced cancers. Clones were read by immunoSEQ multiplex PCR, and TCRdb kept only the in-frame ones, dropping some. The data show tens of thousands of clones, roughly 77% seen once. The sample in question was CD4+ or CD8+ T cells sorted from blood, obtained in a trial of the OX40 agonist ivuxolimab. Receptors were obtained from an adult with an advanced solid tumor such as melanoma, head and neck, liver or kidney cancer.

In its sample, this clone was seen once. The chain employs TRBV5-5 and TRBJ1-4; D gene ambiguous. Germline V gives CDR1 SGHKS, CDR2 YYEKEE (reference sequence). The CDR3 has 13 amino acids. V dropped 2 bases and J dropped 6 bases, with 8 bases sitting between them. The CDR3 reads CASSFPDDEKLFF. For the CDR3, the DNA is TGTGCCAGCAGCTTCCCGGACGATGAAAAACTGTTTTTT.

V usage is TRBV11-2 and J usage is TRBJ2-3; 9 bases are a match to TRBD1. This CDR3 is 16 amino acids long. With V trimmed by 5 bases and J by 1 base, 7 bases remained unmatched. The germline V gene encodes CDR1 SGHAT and CDR2 FQNNGV. CDR3 in amino acids: CASSPLGDRGTDTQYF. DNA of the CDR3: TGTGCCAGCAGCCCCCTGGGGGACAGGGGCACAGATACGCAGTATTTT.

This clone was seen only once. The genes are TRBV18 and TRBJ1-3; TRBD1 matches 9 bases. This CDR3 contains 15 residues. J lost 3 bases, V lost 5 bases, and 5 bases had no gene match. Germline values: CDR1 KGHSH, CDR2 LQKENI. The CDR3 sequence is CASSVTGGSGNTIYF. As DNA, the CDR3 is TGTGCCAGCTCAGTAACAGGGGGCAGTGGAAACACCATATATTTT.

This chain uses TRBV7-8 with TRBJ1-6; TRBD1 is a possible D gene (6 bases). Germline V CDR1 and CDR2: SGHVS, FQNEAQ. The CDR3 runs 19 residues. With 5 bases removed from V and 8 bases from J, the gap between germline ends came to 28 bases. The chain's CDR3 is CASSDRTVGYGSGYSPLHF. Here the CDR3 DNA reads TGTGCCAGCAGCGACAGGACGGTTGGTTACGGGAGTGGATATTCACCCCTCCACTTT.

The gene calls are TRBV5-6 and TRBJ1-4; D ambiguous. The CDR3 runs 13 residues. The germline CDR1 and CDR2 sequences are SGHDT and YYEEEE. Trimming took off 4 bases at V and 8 bases at J, with 12 bases between the two ends. The CDR3 DNA is TGTGCCAGCAGCGCCGTGGCAACGGAAAAACTGTTTTTT. Translating it yields CASSAVATEKLFF.

The chain employs TRBV7-8 and TRBJ2-2, with 7 bases matching TRBD1. CDR1 and CDR2 from the germline V gene are SGHVS and FQNEAQ. The V gene end was trimmed by 2 bases and the J gene end by 6 bases; junction bases not matched to a gene: 12. The CDR3 has 17 residues. This CDR3 is CASSLRRQGLWAGELFF. The CDR3 region has the DNA TGTGCCAGCAGCTTACGAAGACAGGGCTTATGGGCCGGGGAGCTGTTTTTT.

This sequence joins TRBV19 and TRBJ2-1; D is perhaps TRBD2 (6 bases). The CDR3 has 14 residues. V was clipped by 5 bases and J by 5 bases, with 13 bases between them. Germline V gives CDR1 LNHDA, CDR2 SQIVND (reference sequence). This chain's CDR3 is CASSLRGRNNEQFF. CDR3 bases: TGTGCCAGTAGTCTACGGGGGAGAAACAATGAGCAGTTCTTC. Using reference TRBV19 and TRBJ2-1 for the parts outside the CDR3, the full variable domain is DGGITQSPKYLFRKEGQNVTLSCEQNLNHDAMYWYRQDPGQGLRLIYYSQIVNDFQKGDIAEGYSVSREKKESFPLTVTSAQKNPTAFYLCASSLRGRNNEQFFGPGTRLTVL.

The chain is built from TRBV7-9 and TRBJ1-4, with D unresolved. Looked up from germline, CDR1 is SEHNR and CDR2 is FQNEAQ (reference sequence). The CDR3 consists of 15 residues. With 4 bases removed from V and 5 bases from J, the gap between germline ends came to 14 bases. CDR3 sequence (DNA): TGTGCCAGCAGCTCCCCCCGTATAGGAAATGAAAAACTGTTTTTT. Translating it yields CASSSPRIGNEKLFF.

This chain connects TRBV29-1 to TRBJ1-1, with D unclear. The V gene's germline CDR1 is SQVTM and CDR2 ANQGSEA. This CDR3 contains 13 residues. V lost 3 bases and J 5 bases, leaving 13 bases between the germline ends. CDR3 in amino acids: CSVDKGIQTEAFF. CDR3 in DNA: TGCAGCGTTGACAAAGGGATTCAGACTGAAGCTTTCTTT.

The rearrangement uses TRBV7-8 and TRBJ2-7; 8 bases line up with TRBD1. The CDR3 is 15 amino acids. J gave up 4 bases and V 0 bases, and 5 bases lay outside the gene matches. Germline V gene lookup returns CDR1 SGHVS and CDR2 FQNEAQ. This CDR3 reads CASSLAQGGIYEQYF. CDR3 DNA sequence: TGTGCCAGCAGCTTAGCACAGGGGGGTATTTACGAGCAGTACTTC.

The genes are TRBV29-1 and TRBJ1-1, with 9 bases aligning to TRBD1. This CDR3 is 15 amino acids long. Germline lookup yields CDR1 SQVTM and CDR2 ANQGSEA. J lost 1 base, V lost 7 bases, and 10 bases had no gene match. CDR3 loop: CSASIGTGQNTEAFF. CDR3 in DNA: TGCAGCGCCTCAATCGGGACAGGGCAGAACACTGAAGCTTTCTTT.

The CDR3 region is CASSQAHPPGLTRVTKNIQYF. The CDR3 coding sequence is TGCGCCAGCAGCCAAGCGCACCCGCCAGGGCTCACGCGGGTAACCAAAAACATTCAGTACTTC. This sequence joins TRBV4-1 and TRBJ2-4; D is perhaps TRBD1 or TRBD2 (5 bases each). This CDR3 region has 21 residues. CDR1 is MGHRA, CDR2 YSYEKL, per germline. Trimming cost V 1 base and J 2 bases, with 27 bases left between them.

The CDR3 here is CASSPGIREETQYF. The CDR3 DNA reads as TGCGCCAGCAGCCCTGGGATCAGGGAGGAGACCCAGTACTTC. The V call is TRBV5-1, the J call TRBJ2-5; D is perhaps TRBD1 or TRBD2 (5 bases each). The CDR3 runs 14 residues. Germline V CDR1 and CDR2: SGHRS, YFSETQ. Trimming removed 4 bases at V and 5 bases at J, with 15 bases between.

The V call is TRBV29-1, the J call TRBJ1-1; 7 bases fit TRBD1. This CDR3 has 13 amino acids. Germline V gives CDR1 SQVTM, CDR2 ANQGSEA. V dropped 7 bases and J dropped 0; count of bases not matched to a gene: 5. The CDR3 protein is CSGQGGLNTEAFF. CDR3 nucleotide sequence: TGCAGCGGACAGGGTGGGTTGAACACTGAAGCTTTCTTT.

This chain uses TRBV9 with TRBJ2-5; 9 bases map to TRBD2. Germline V gives CDR1 SGDLS, CDR2 YYNGEE. The CDR3 is 17 amino acids. Trimming took 0 bases from V and 4 from J; bases not matched to a gene: 10. CDR3 sequence reads: CASSVDIAGARLETQYF. The CDR3 DNA sequence: TGTGCCAGCAGCGTAGATATAGCGGGGGCCCGACTAGAGACCCAGTACTTC.

The V gene is TRBV19, the J gene TRBJ1-3, with D perhaps matching TRBD1 (5 bases). Trimming took off 5 bases at V and 2 bases at J, with 10 bases between the two ends. The length of the CDR3 is 14 residues. Germline values: CDR1 LNHDA, CDR2 SQIVND (reference sequence). CDR3 nucleotides: TGTGCCAGTAGTCGCGGGGCCACTGGAAACACCATATATTTT. This gives the protein CASSRGATGNTIYF.

This chain uses TRBV28 with TRBJ2-7, with D possibly matching TRBD1 (5 bases). The germline V gene encodes CDR1 MDHEN and CDR2 SYDVKM. The CDR3 totals 12 residues. Trimming removed 6 bases from V and 4 bases from J, with 10 bases in between. The CDR3 region is CASRPDSYEQYF. CDR3 coding DNA: TGTGCCAGCAGACCAGACAGTTACGAGCAGTACTTC.

This clone was detected only a few times. The CDR3 DNA sequence: TGTGCCAGTAGTAATGACAGGGGTTATGGGGACACTGAAGCTTTCTTT. Protein sequence: CASSNDRGYGDTEAFF. This chain uses TRBV19 with TRBJ1-1, with 8 positions matching TRBD1. This CDR3 comprises 16 residues. Germline CDR1 and CDR2: LNHDA and SQIVND (reference sequence). V dropped 4 bases and J dropped 3; count of bases not matched to a gene: 10.

The rearrangement joins TRBV10-1 to TRBJ2-1; 9 nucleotides line up with TRBD2. V shed 6 bases and J 7 bases; nucleotides not matched to a gene: 7. The CDR3 length is 14 residues. Germline V gene lookup returns CDR1 WNHNN and CDR2 SYGVQD (reference sequence). The CDR3 DNA reads TGCGCCAGCAGCCGGGCGGGGGGGCTAAATGAGCAGTTCTTC. It encodes CASSRAGGLNEQFF.

The genes are TRBV5-6 and TRBJ1-6; D call uncertain. Germline CDR1 reads SGHDT; CDR2 reads YYEEEE. V lost 0 bases, J lost 7 bases, and 11 bases lay in between. The CDR3 consists of 15 residues. CDR3 amino acids: CASSLAGVGNSPLHF. Written as DNA, the CDR3 is TGTGCCAGCAGCTTGGCCGGGGTCGGAAATTCACCCCTCCACTTT. The complete variable domain, with remaining parts taken from reference TRBV5-6 and TRBJ1-6, reads DAGVTQSPTHLIKTRGQQVTLRCSPKSGHDTVSWYQQALGQGPQFIFQYYEEEERQRGNFPDRFSGHQFPNYSSELNVNALLLGDSALYLCASSLAGVGNSPLHFGNGTRLTVT.

The chain couples TRBV5-1 to TRBJ1-4, with 8 positions matching TRBD1. Germline CDR1 reads SGHRS; CDR2 reads YFSETQ. The CDR3 sequence is 14 residues long. The trim removed 0 bases at V and 7 bases at J, leaving 2 bases unmatched. CDR3 sequence (DNA): TGCGCCAGCAGCTTGGGACAGGGGAGTGAAAAACTGTTTTTT. The encoded protein is CASSLGQGSEKLFF.

This clone was detected once. The chain links TRBV5-1 to TRBJ1-2; 7 bases map to TRBD1. After removal of 0 bases from V and 5 bases from J, the junction contained 4 bases not matched to a gene. The CDR3 extends over 14 amino acids. Germline CDR1 is SGHRS and CDR2 is YFSETQ. The CDR3 DNA reads as TGCGCCAGCAGCTTGGTGGCAGGGGGATATGGCTACACCTTC. The encoded protein is CASSLVAGGYGYTF.

V usage is TRBV2 and J usage is TRBJ1-6; 7 bases are shared with TRBD1. This CDR3 is 16 amino acids long. The V and J ends lost 6 bases and 4 bases, in that order; junction bases with no gene match: 9. Germline lookup yields CDR1 SNHLY and CDR2 FYNNEI. The CDR3 reads CASSPGLTGYNSPLHF. The CDR3, as DNA: TGTGCCAGCAGCCCAGGGCTGACAGGGTATAATTCACCCCTCCACTTT. Drawing the rest from reference TRBV2 and TRBJ1-6, the complete variable domain is EPEVTQTPSHQVTQMGQEVILRCVPISNHLYFYWYRQILGQKVEFLVSFYNNEISEKSEIFDDQFSVERPDGSNFTLKIRSTKLEDSAMYFCASSPGLTGYNSPLHFGNGTRLTVT.

The genes are TRBV6-1 and TRBJ1-4; maybe TRBD1 (5 bases). Trimming cost V 7 bases and J 4 bases, with 16 bases left between them. The CDR3 is 15 residues long. CDR1 and CDR2 (germline): MNHNS, SASEGT. The CDR3, as DNA: TGTGCCAGCATCGCGCGGGCGGGGGGTAATGAAAAACTGTTTTTT. Translation gives CASIARAGGNEKLFF.

By frequency in the sample, this clone is medium-sized (0.01 to 0.1%). The gene calls are TRBV25-1 and TRBJ2-2, with no clear D. Trimming removed 8 bases at V and 3 bases at J, with 10 bases between. Germline CDR1 and CDR2: MGHDK and SYGVNS. The CDR3 has 13 amino acids. CDR3 protein: CASSPAHTGELFF. The CDR3 DNA reads as TGTGCCAGCTCTCCCGCCCACACCGGGGAGCTGTTTTTT.

This chain links TRBV6-1 with TRBJ1-5; TRBD1 aligns across 7 bases. The trim removed 0 bases at V and 4 bases at J, leaving 3 bases unmatched. CDR1 and CDR2 (germline): MNHNS, SASEGT. This CDR3 contains 15 residues. The CDR3 nucleotides read TGTGCCAGCAGTGAAGCGGGACAGCAGAATCAGCCCCAGCATTTT. Translating gives CASSEAGQQNQPQHF.

The chain couples TRBV5-1 to TRBJ2-3, with D possibly being TRBD1 or TRBD2 (5 bases each). The germline CDR1 and CDR2 sequences are SGHRS and YFSETQ. CDR3 size: 14 residues. V lost 3 bases to trimming and J lost 1 base, with 9 bases between them. CDR3 amino acids: CASSWDGRTDTQYF. In nucleotides, the CDR3 is TGCGCCAGCAGCTGGGACGGCCGCACAGATACGCAGTATTTT.

The genes are TRBV11-2 and TRBJ2-5; TRBD2 agrees at 8 bases. J gave up 3 bases and V 5 bases, and 8 bases lay outside the gene matches. CDR1 is SGHAT, CDR2 FQNNGV, per germline. CDR3 size: 15 residues. The CDR3 sequence: CASSRSGGNKETQYF. As DNA, the CDR3 is TGTGCCAGCAGCCGGAGCGGGGGAAATAAAGAGACCCAGTACTTC.

The V gene is TRBV6-1, the J gene TRBJ2-3; TRBD1 matches at 7 bases. V lost 0 bases, J lost 2 bases, and 14 bases stayed unmatched. The CDR3 totals 19 residues. Germline assignment: CDR1 MNHNS and CDR2 SASEGT. CDR3 coding DNA: TGTGCCAGCAGTGAAGCGCTTAAGGGGGCCGTCATAGCCACAGATACGCAGTATTTT. Amino acid sequence: CASSEALKGAVIATDTQYF.

In regard to this clone: This CDR3 is also generated by other DNA sequences in the sample. The chain recombines TRBV5-1 with TRBJ2-3; the D call may be TRBD1 or TRBD2 (5 bases each). This CDR3 has 15 amino acids. Trimming took 4 bases from V and 2 from J, leaving 14 bases between them. Germline CDR1 and CDR2: SGHRS and YFSETQ. The CDR3 DNA sequence: TGCGCCAGCAGCCATGACGGGACCCTCACAGATACGCAGTATTTT. This translates into CASSHDGTLTDTQYF. The variable domain in full, with the rest retrieved from reference TRBV5-1 and TRBJ2-3, is KAGVTQTPRYLIKTRGQQVTLSCSPISGHRSVSWYQQTPGQGLQFLFEYFSETQRNKGNFPGRFSGRQFSNSRSEMNVSTLELGDSALYLCASSHDGTLTDTQYFGPGTRLTVL.